The subject of this entry is one T cell receptor beta chain. Antigen: not known. The CDR3 has 14 residues. Germline-derived CDR1 and CDR2 are ENHRY and SYGVKD. The germline V and J ends were trimmed by 0 bases and 2 bases, with 7 bases remaining between them. These data originate in a study of T cells in Graves' hyperthyroidism and ophthalmopathy. Patients were excluded because of uncontrolled infection, other autoimmune disease, pregnancy or lactation. Amplification targeted TCR beta CDR3 regions from RNA transcripts. A first-round RT-PCR of the TCR CDR3 used the HTBI primer set. TCRdb re-called the multiplex PCR reads through MiXCR, storing one row per CDR3 protein. The sample lists about 510,000 distinct CDR3 sequences; approximately 49% were seen once. General study findings and limits: By a 13 V-J model, ophthalmopathy was set apart from stable hyperthyroidism. In validation, the model predicted ophthalmopathy. These predictions came a median around 5.9 months before onset.

The sequencing sample was made of peripheral blood or thyroid tissue (not recorded which). The TCR was taken from an adult woman with Graves' disease, either hyperthyroidism or ophthalmopathy (not recorded which). The rearrangement links TRBV10-3 to TRBJ1-2; D is undetermined. The CDR3, as DNA: TGTGCCATCAGTGAGTCAGGATCAAACTATGGCTACACCTTC. Translated: CAISESGSNYGYTF.